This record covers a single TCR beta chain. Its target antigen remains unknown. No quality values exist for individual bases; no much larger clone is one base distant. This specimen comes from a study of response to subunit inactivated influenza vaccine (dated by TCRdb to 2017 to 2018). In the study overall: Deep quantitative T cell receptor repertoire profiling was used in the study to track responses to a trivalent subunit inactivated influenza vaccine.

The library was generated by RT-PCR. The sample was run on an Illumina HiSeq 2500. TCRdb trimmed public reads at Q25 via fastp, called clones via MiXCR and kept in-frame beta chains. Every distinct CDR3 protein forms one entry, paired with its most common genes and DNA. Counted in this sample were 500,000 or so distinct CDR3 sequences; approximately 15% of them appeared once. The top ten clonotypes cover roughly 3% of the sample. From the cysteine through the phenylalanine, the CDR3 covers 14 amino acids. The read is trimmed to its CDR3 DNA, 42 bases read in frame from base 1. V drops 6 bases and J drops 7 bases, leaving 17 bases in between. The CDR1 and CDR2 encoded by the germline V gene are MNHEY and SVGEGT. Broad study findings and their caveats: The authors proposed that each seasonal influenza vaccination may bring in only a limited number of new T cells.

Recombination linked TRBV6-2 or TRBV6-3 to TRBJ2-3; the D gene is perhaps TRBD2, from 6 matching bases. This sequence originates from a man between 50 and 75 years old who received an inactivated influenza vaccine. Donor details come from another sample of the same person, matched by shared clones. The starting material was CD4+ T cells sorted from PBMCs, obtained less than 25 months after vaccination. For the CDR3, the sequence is CASRPTGGPHTQYF. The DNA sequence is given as TGTGCCAGCAGACCTACCGGAGGGCCGCATACGCAGTATTTT.